This T cell receptor beta chain was profiled in a study of OX40 agonist ivuxolimab in advanced cancers. The wider study: The study treated patients with ivuxolimab, an agonistic anti-OX40 (CD134) antibody. Study-level points and caveats: Antigens targeted by the expanded peripheral T cells were not determined.

The CDR3 is 16 residues long. V was pared by 8 bases and J by 4 bases, with 23 bases between. The V gene's germline CDR1 is MNHNY and CDR2 SVGAGI (reference sequence). Repertoires were generated with immunoSEQ multiplex PCR, while TCRdb's copy carries only in-frame clones and drops some. The data contain 30,000 to 40,000 clones, around 85% of them singletons. This clone was seen once. The antigen remains unidentified. This TCR derives from an adult with an advanced solid tumor such as melanoma, head and neck, liver or kidney cancer. V usage is TRBV6-6 and J usage is TRBJ1-2, with a weak D call TRBD1 (6 bases). The specimen was CD4+ or CD8+ T cells sorted from blood, collected in a trial of the OX40 agonist ivuxolimab. The CDR3 DNA is TGTGCCAGCGTTTATGTTCAGGGGAACCCTTTCTATGGCTACACCTTC. It specifies CASVYVQGNPFYGYTF.